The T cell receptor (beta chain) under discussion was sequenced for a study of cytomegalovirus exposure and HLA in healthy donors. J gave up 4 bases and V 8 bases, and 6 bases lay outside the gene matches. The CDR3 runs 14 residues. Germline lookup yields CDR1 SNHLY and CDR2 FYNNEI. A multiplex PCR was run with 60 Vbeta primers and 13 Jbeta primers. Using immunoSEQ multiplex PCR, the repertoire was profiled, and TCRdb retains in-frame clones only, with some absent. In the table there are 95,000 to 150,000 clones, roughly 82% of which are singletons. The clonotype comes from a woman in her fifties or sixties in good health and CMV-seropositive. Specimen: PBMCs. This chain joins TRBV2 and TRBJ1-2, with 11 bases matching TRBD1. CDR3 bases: TGTGCCAGCGGCGGGGACAGGGGGGCCTATGGCTACACCTTC. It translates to CASGGDRGAYGYTF.